The source of this T cell receptor beta chain is a study of CD8 T cells in ankylosing spondylitis. TCRdb re-derived calls from the 5' RACE reads in MiXCR, one entry per CDR3 protein. The sample has about 240,000 distinct CDR3 sequences, roughly a quarter seen once. The TCR originated in a male donor with ankylosing spondylitis or in good health (not recorded which). The sample taken for sequencing was blood, either unsorted or a sorted T cell fraction (not recorded which).

DNA for the CDR3: TGTGCCAGCGCCAACAGGGGGGAAGCTGAAAAACTGTTTTTT. Translating it yields CASANRGEAEKLFF. This chain uses TRBV18 with TRBJ1-4; 8 bases fit TRBD1. Germline V gene data show CDR1 as KGHSH and CDR2 as LQKENI. The ends lost 8 bases at V and 7 bases at J; junction bases unmatched: 9. The CDR3 totals 14 residues.